The 6 T cell receptor beta chains below were found in one sample sequenced in a study of blood T cell repertoires in COVID-19. The method was immunoSEQ multiplex PCR; TCRdb's version includes in-frame clones alone and lacks a portion of them. The data hold more than 250,000 clones, with more than 75% observed a single time. Material: PBMCs or T cells enriched from blood (not recorded which). These receptors all come from a woman in her twenties or thirties who had recovered from COVID-19.

The CDR3 nucleotides are TGTGCCTGGAGTGCTAGGGGGGGACAGCCCCAGCATTTT. Protein: CAWSARGGQPQHF. The chain is built from TRBV30 and TRBJ1-5; the D gene is possibly TRBD1 (6 bases). V was trimmed by 1 base and J by 7 bases, leaving 11 bases between them. The germline CDR1 and CDR2 sequences are GTSNPN and SVGIG (reference sequence). The CDR3 has 13 residues. Filled out from reference TRBV30 and TRBJ1-5, the complete variable domain reads SQTIHQWPATLVQPVGSPLSLECTVEGTSNPNLYWYRQAAGRGLQLLFYSVGIGQISSEVPQNLSASRPQDRQFILSSKKLLLSDSGFYLCAWSARGGQPQHFGDGTRLSIL.

The chain is built from TRBV9 and TRBJ2-1; TRBD2 matches 7 bases. CDR1 is SGDLS, CDR2 YYNGEE, per germline. The CDR3 spans 13 residues. V dropped 1 base and J dropped 5; count of bases not matched to a gene: 0. The CDR3, as DNA: TGTGCCAGCAGCGTACGGGGGGACAATGAGCAGTTCTTC. Encoded protein: CASSVRGDNEQFF.

The CDR3 nucleotides read TGTGCCAGCAGTTCCCCCCTTGGTAGGGGGACTGAAGCTTTCTTT. Protein: CASSSPLGRGTEAFF. The chain links TRBV28 to TRBJ1-1; tentative D call: TRBD1 (6 bases). Germline CDR1 and CDR2: MDHEN and SYDVKM. The CDR3 totals 15 residues. Trimming cost V 4 bases and J 5 bases, with 17 bases left between them.

The chain joins TRBV25-1 to TRBJ1-2; D uncertain. The germline V gene encodes CDR1 MGHDK and CDR2 SYGVNS. Trimming took off 4 bases at V and 3 bases at J, with 9 bases between the two ends. The CDR3 sequence is 13 residues long. Written as DNA, the CDR3 is TGTGCCAGCAGTGGCAGCGTGGACTATGGCTACACCTTC. Residues: CASSGSVDYGYTF.

This chain connects TRBV15 to TRBJ2-5, with TRBD2 matching 8 bases. Germline loops: CDR1 LNHNV, CDR2 YYDKDF (reference sequence). Losses at the gene ends were 5 bases for V and 4 bases for J; bases not matched to a gene: 15. The CDR3 contains 17 residues. The DNA of the CDR3 is TGTGCCACCAGCCCCCCCGGGAGGGGTCCAGGAGGAGAGACCCAGTACTTC. As protein: CATSPPGRGPGGETQYF.

V gene TRBV12-3 or TRBV12-4 combines with J gene TRBJ1-2, with TRBD1 matching over 8 bases. This CDR3 spans 13 amino acids. Germline trimming cut 3 bases from V and 3 bases from J; bases unmatched to any gene: 0. DNA for the CDR3: TGTGCCAGCAGTTTGACAGGGGACTATGGCTACACCTTC. It translates to CASSLTGDYGYTF.